These 31 T cell receptor beta chains were all obtained from the same sample, sequenced in a study of regulatory T cells in long-lasting Graves disease. Time point: newly diagnosed GD, antithyroid drugs for less than 3 months. After RNA was extracted from PBMCs, the TCR library was made from it. Arm-PCR of CDR3 regions and iRepertoire HTBI primers were the basis on which TCR beta libraries were built. TCRdb analysed the multiplex PCR reads with MiXCR anew, one entry per CDR3 protein. The sample includes about 440,000 distinct CDR3 sequences, roughly 15% of them seen just once. This same sample was also taken into another study, of T cells in Graves' hyperthyroidism and ophthalmopathy.

This sample comprised peripheral blood mononuclear cells (PBMCs), obtained at new diagnosis, from a patient treated with antithyroid drugs. All receptors derive from a woman between 25 and 40 years old with Graves disease.

V usage is TRBV12-3 or TRBV12-4 and J usage is TRBJ2-1; D unclear. The end of the DNA is better explained by TRBJ2-4, so the J call may be wrong. The CDR3 sequence is 15 residues long. The CDR3 loop is CASSLVTVGKNIQYF. In DNA form, the CDR3 reads TGTGCCAGCAGTCTAGTCACAGTCGGCAAAAACATTCAGTACTTC.

This clonotype was counted many times. The chain has TRBV9 and TRBJ1-2, with D maybe TRBD1 (5 bases). This CDR3 has 16 residues. V was cut by 2 bases and J by 5 bases, with 19 bases left in between. CDR1 is SGDLS, CDR2 YYNGEE, per germline. CDR3 protein: CASSVSGAMSGYGYTF. In nucleotides, the CDR3 is TGTGCCAGCAGCGTCTCTGGGGCAATGTCCGGGTATGGCTACACCTTC.

This clonotype was detected many times. The chain joins TRBV20-1 to TRBJ2-1; 7 nucleotides align to TRBD1. The V segment lost 6 bases and the J segment 8 bases; nucleotides outside the gene matches: 7. Germline CDR1 and CDR2: DFQATT and SNEGSKA (reference sequence). The CDR3 length is 12 residues. The CDR3 bases are TGCAGTGCAACGGACAGGCTGGATGAGCAGTTCTTC. This translates into CSATDRLDEQFF.

This clonotype was recorded a few times. The chain employs TRBV7-9 and TRBJ1-6; 12 bases agree with TRBD1. The CDR3 loop spans 16 amino acids. The germline gives CDR1 SEHNR, CDR2 FQNEAQ (reference sequence). V lost 5 bases to trimming and J lost 7 bases; unmatched junction nucleotides: 6. The CDR3: CASSPGDRGHNSPLHF. CDR3 in DNA: TGTGCCAGCAGCCCCGGGGACAGGGGGCACAATTCACCCCTCCACTTT.

This clonotype was observed many times. The chain links TRBV10-2 to TRBJ1-1, with D perhaps TRBD1 (6 bases). V was clipped by 3 bases and J by 1 base, with 15 bases between them. CDR1 WSHSY and CDR2 SAAADI come from the germline V gene. CDR3 length equals 16 residues. CDR3 nucleotide sequence: TGCGCCAGCAGTGACCAACAGGGTTATAGGAACACTGAAGCTTTCTTT. Its translation is CASSDQQGYRNTEAFF.

Only a few counts were recorded for this clonotype. CDR3 bases: TGCAGTGCTAACAAGGGGGCAGCGGGTCTGGAAGCTTTCTTT. Amino acids: CSANKGAAGLEAFF. The rearrangement joins TRBV20-1 to TRBJ1-1, with 7 bases matching TRBD1. Germline V gene data show CDR1 as DFQATT and CDR2 as SNEGSKA (reference sequence). Unmatched junction bases numbered 13, after V lost 4 bases and J lost 8 bases. The CDR3 loop spans 14 amino acids.

V usage is TRBV15 and J usage is TRBJ1-1; 8 bases align to TRBD1. The CDR3 consists of 16 residues. V lost 3 bases, J lost 1 base, and 7 bases stayed unmatched. Per the germline V gene, CDR1 is LNHNV and CDR2 is YYDKDF (reference sequence). Written as DNA, the CDR3 is TGTGCCACCAGCAGGATCCCCGGGACAGGGAACACTGAAGCTTTCTTT. It translates to CATSRIPGTGNTEAFF.

This clonotype has at least ten counts. This chain uses TRBV3-1 with TRBJ1-1; a weak D match, TRBD1 (5 bases). Germline V gene lookup returns CDR1 LGHDT and CDR2 YNNKEL (reference sequence). This CDR3 contains 15 residues. Trimming took off 0 bases at V and 3 bases at J, with 11 bases between the two ends. The CDR3 DNA is TGTGCCAGCAGCCAAGACGGGGGGTTTGACACTGAAGCTTTCTTT. This gives the protein CASSQDGGFDTEAFF.

This clonotype was seen many times. The genes are TRBV28 and TRBJ2-1; 7 positions agree with TRBD2. CDR3 length: 14 amino acids. The germline V gene has CDR1 MDHEN and CDR2 SYDVKM. With 6 bases clipped from V and 9 bases from J, the junction kept 11 bases outside the gene matches. In DNA form, the CDR3 reads TGTGCCAGCAGAGCGCAGGGACTACGAGGTGAGCAGTTCTTC. This encodes CASRAQGLRGEQFF. Looking up the rest from reference TRBV28 and TRBJ2-1 gives the full variable domain: DVKVTQSSRYLVKRTGEKVFLECVQDMDHENMFWYRQDPGLGLRLIYFSYDVKMKEKGDIPEGYSVSREKKERFSLILESASTNQTSMYLCASRAQGLRGEQFFGPGTRLTVL.

The chain carries TRBV27 and TRBJ2-3, with a possible D match to TRBD1 (6 bases). The CDR3 length is 16 residues. Germline V gene lookup returns CDR1 MNHEY and CDR2 SMNVEV (reference sequence). The V end lost 5 bases, the J end lost 6 bases, and 21 bases lay between the germline ends. The CDR3 sequence is CASSIRDNTVADTQYF. DNA for the CDR3: TGTGCCAGCAGTATCCGGGACAATACGGTCGCCGATACGCAGTATTTT.

The count of this clonotype is one. The chain has TRBV5-6 and TRBJ1-2; possibly TRBD1 for D (6 bases). The CDR3 contains 14 residues. Looked up from germline, CDR1 is SGHDT and CDR2 is YYEEEE. V lost 0 bases and J 7 bases, leaving 13 bases between the germline ends. The CDR3 reads CASSLDREGGGYTF. CDR3 coding DNA: TGTGCCAGCAGCTTGGACAGGGAAGGTGGTGGCTACACCTTC.

The genes are TRBV5-5 and TRBJ1-1; D is perhaps TRBD1 (6 bases). The CDR3 totals 15 residues. The V end lost 2 bases, the J end lost 3 bases, and 14 bases lay between the germline ends. CDR1 is SGHKS, CDR2 YYEKEE, per germline (reference sequence). CDR3 region: CASSFPTGWDTEAFF. CDR3 DNA: TGTGCCAGCAGCTTCCCGACAGGATGGGACACTGAAGCTTTCTTT.

This clonotype was found a few times. Germline and junction disagree at one end, which may indicate a read error. The chain joins TRBV7-9 to TRBJ2-1; D perhaps matches TRBD1 (5 bases). The length of the CDR3 is 10 residues. Germline assignment: CDR1 SEHNR and CDR2 FQNEAQ (reference sequence). The chain's CDR3 is CASSSGHISF. The CDR3 bases are TGTGCCAGCAGCTCAGGGCACATATCCTTC. Combining the CDR3 with reference TRBV7-9 and TRBJ2-1 gives the whole variable domain DTGVSQNPRHKITKRGQNVTFRCDPISEHNRLYWYRQTLGQGPEFLTYFQNEAQLEKSRLLSDRFSAERPKGSFSTLEIQRTEQGDSAMYLCASSSGHISFGPGTRLTVL.

There are many counts of this clonotype. The chain combines TRBV18 with TRBJ2-7; D unresolved. This CDR3 has 13 amino acids. Trimming took off 5 bases at V and 0 bases at J, with 8 bases between the two ends. Per the germline V gene, CDR1 is KGHSH and CDR2 is LQKENI. The CDR3, as DNA: TGTGCCAGCTCAGTTGAGGTCTCCTACGAGCAGTACTTC. Translating it yields CASSVEVSYEQYF.

This clonotype was observed many times. J is TRBJ1-1 and V is TRBV3-1; D gene ambiguous. CDR1 and CDR2 (germline): LGHDT, YNNKEL (reference sequence). With 2 bases removed from V and 4 bases from J, the gap between germline ends came to 11 bases. This CDR3 spans 14 amino acids. CDR3 bases: TGTGCCAGCAGCCAAAGGGAGATGGGCACTGAAGCTTTCTTT. Encoded protein: CASSQREMGTEAFF.

The table lists this clonotype with many counts. V and J are TRBV7-9 and TRBJ1-2, with D perhaps TRBD1 (5 bases). Germline values: CDR1 SEHNR, CDR2 FQNEAQ (reference sequence). The V end lost 5 bases, the J end lost 7 bases, and 11 bases lay between the germline ends. The CDR3 length is 12 residues. CDR3 sequence reads: CASSQTERGYTF. The CDR3 DNA reads as TGTGCCAGCAGCCAGACAGAGCGTGGCTACACCTTC.

As for this clonotype: This may be a read error, as it is one base from a much larger clone. The chain is built from TRBV5-4 and TRBJ1-2; weak D call: TRBD1 (5 bases). Germline assignment: CDR1 SGHNT and CDR2 YYREEE (reference sequence). CDR3 length: 13 residues. The CDR3 here is CASSFGQGFGCTF. CDR3 DNA sequence: TGTGCCAGCAGCTTTGGGCAGGGATTTGGCTGCACCTTC.

About this clonotype: A much larger clonotype is one base distant, so this may be a read error. The V call is TRBV6-1, the J call TRBJ2-7; D perhaps matches TRBD2 (6 bases). The V end lost 2 bases, the J end lost 7 bases, and 24 bases lay between the germline ends. This CDR3 comprises 17 residues. CDR1 MNHNS and CDR2 SASEGT come from the germline V gene. CDR3 sequence (DNA): TGTGCCAGCAGTGAAACTTGGTCTAGCGCGACCTACAATGAGCAGTACTTC. Translated: CASSETWSSATYNEQYF.

About this clonotype: Since a much larger clone is just one base distant, this may be a read error. The chain recombines TRBV6-1 with TRBJ2-1; TRBD1 is a possible D gene (6 bases). Near its end, the DNA agrees better with TRBJ2-5, so the J call may be wrong. Germline loops: CDR1 MNHNS, CDR2 SASEGT. The CDR3 consists of 14 residues. This CDR3 reads CASTIRLRGETQYF. The CDR3 nucleotides are TGTGCCAGCACCATCAGACTAAGGGGGGAGACCCAGTACTTC.

This chain uses TRBV4-3 with TRBJ1-4, with TRBD1 matching over 7 bases. The J segment lost 7 bases and the V segment lost 4 bases, leaving 9 bases of the junction unmatched. Germline V CDR1 and CDR2: LGHNA, YSLEER. This CDR3 region has 15 residues. This CDR3 reads CASSRGRQGVEKLFF. The CDR3 nucleotides are TGCGCCAGCAGCCGCGGTCGGCAGGGGGTTGAAAAACTGTTTTTT.

This clonotype was observed at least ten times. The gene calls are TRBV6-2 or TRBV6-3 and TRBJ2-5, with D unresolved. Germline CDR1 is MNHEY and CDR2 is SVGEGT. Trimming shortened V by 6 bases and J by 0 bases, and 8 bases separated the two germline ends. The CDR3 is 13 residues long. CDR3 amino acids: CASSPNDQETQYF. In nucleotides, the CDR3 is TGTGCCAGCAGCCCCAATGACCAAGAGACCCAGTACTTC.

This clonotype was found many times. This chain uses TRBV4-1 with TRBJ1-1; D unresolved. Trimming took 1 base from V and 8 from J, leaving 11 bases between them. CDR1 is MGHRA and CDR2 is YSYEKL in the germline V gene. The CDR3 sequence is 13 residues long. CDR3: CASSQAISEEAFF. CDR3 in DNA: TGCGCCAGCAGCCAAGCTATATCTGAGGAAGCTTTCTTT.

The sample holds many counts of this clonotype. This chain uses TRBV27 with TRBJ2-7; TRBD1 is a possible D gene (7 bases). The CDR3 is made up of 15 amino acids. The germline gives CDR1 MNHEY, CDR2 SMNVEV (reference sequence). With 4 bases removed from V and 3 bases from J, the gap between germline ends came to 16 bases. CDR3 in amino acids: CASSSAGGRLYEQYF. DNA for the CDR3: TGTGCCAGCAGTTCGGCAGGGGGGCGGCTCTACGAGCAGTACTTC.

This clonotype came up many times. The V and J genes are TRBV19 and TRBJ2-1, with 7 bases fitting TRBD2. The CDR3 runs to 16 residues. Germline V gene sequence: CDR1 LNHDA, CDR2 SQIVND (reference sequence). V lost 6 bases and J lost 2; bases outside the gene matches: 10. The CDR3 region has the DNA TGTGCCAGTAGCTTCCCCCCGGGACTAACCTACAATGAGCAGTTCTTC. This encodes CASSFPPGLTYNEQFF.

The chain joins TRBV2 to TRBJ2-1, with D perhaps assigned TRBD1 or TRBD2 (6 bases each). The CDR3 has 17 residues. Trimming pared 3 bases from V and 5 bases from J, leaving 20 bases between. Germline-derived CDR1 and CDR2 are SNHLY and FYNNEI. The CDR3: CASSEEGGAESHNEQFF. CDR3 in DNA: TGTGCCAGCAGTGAGGAGGGGGGCGCGGAGTCCCACAATGAGCAGTTCTTC.

This clonotype was detected many times. The rearrangement joins TRBV4-3 to TRBJ2-5; D is unclear. This CDR3 is 15 amino acids long. Germline assignment: CDR1 LGHNA and CDR2 YSLEER. V was shortened by 0 bases and J by 2 bases, with 10 bases between the two germline ends. This CDR3 is CASSQDVFQQETQYF. The CDR3 region has the DNA TGCGCCAGCAGCCAAGATGTTTTCCAGCAAGAGACCCAGTACTTC.

This clonotype was seen repeatedly, ten times or more. The gene calls are TRBV20-1 and TRBJ2-1; 10 bases align to TRBD2. The ends lost 7 bases at V and 0 bases at J; junction bases unmatched: 3. This CDR3 contains 14 residues. The germline V gene has CDR1 DFQATT and CDR2 SNEGSKA (reference sequence). The CDR3 DNA reads as TGCAGTGGGACTAGCGGTACCTCCTACAATGAGCAGTTCTTC. Translation: CSGTSGTSYNEQFF.

This clonotype was detected ten times or more. This sequence joins TRBV10-3 and TRBJ2-5, with 14 bases that match TRBD2. CDR1 and CDR2 (germline): ENHRY, SYGVKD. J gave up 7 bases and V 6 bases, and 7 bases lay outside the gene matches. The CDR3 loop spans 15 amino acids. The chain's CDR3 is CAIRETSGRASTQYF. In DNA form, the CDR3 reads TGTGCCATCAGGGAGACTAGCGGGAGGGCGTCGACCCAGTACTTC.

Details on this clonotype: Possible read error: a much larger clone is one base away. The chain joins TRBV5-6 to TRBJ2-7, with 8 positions matching TRBD1. The CDR3 has 14 residues. V gave up 4 bases and J gave up 3 bases; unmatched junction bases: 6. The germline gives CDR1 SGHDT, CDR2 YYEEEE. In DNA, the CDR3 is TGTGCCAGCAGCCCGGCCGGACAGGGCTACGAGCAGTACTTC. Translation: CASSPAGQGYEQYF.

This clonotype was observed a few times. This rearrangement joins TRBV2 to TRBJ2-5; D gene ambiguous. The CDR3 sequence is 16 residues long. The V gene's germline CDR1 is SNHLY and CDR2 FYNNEI. V was pared by 5 bases and J by 0 bases, with 16 bases between. CDR3 region: CASSRETAMYQETQYF. The CDR3 nucleotides are TGTGCCAGCAGTAGGGAAACAGCGATGTACCAAGAGACCCAGTACTTC.

The table lists this clonotype with a few counts. This sequence joins TRBV3-2 and TRBJ2-7; TRBD1 is the table's D call, not checked against the DNA. TRBV3-2 is described as a pseudogene. The CDR3 is made up of 18 amino acids. The CDR3 region is CASSQDPPGLPSSYEQYF. Here the CDR3 DNA reads TGTGCCAGCAGCCAGGATCCCCCGGGCCTCCCGAGCTCCTACGAGCAGTACTTC.